This is a list of T cell receptor beta chains from one sample in a study of shared clonotypes between healthy human individuals. TCRdb's copy holds only in-frame clones and misses some; the assay was immunoSEQ multiplex PCR. The data show about 2.4 million clones, with 93% seen just once and around 0.37% held by the top ten. The sequencing sample was made of naive CD4+ T cells from PBMCs. These receptors came from a man in his late teens or twenties in good health. Some clones in this sample may be carry-over from other donors' samples. The CDR3 runs from the conserved cysteine through the conserved F or W. D genes are given only for firm matches. Size tells how often a clone was seen (once, few, many) or the class of an expanded clone, and some rows leave it out.

abundance: .; d_gene: TRBD2; j_gene: TRBJ2-7; v_gene: TRBV15; CDR3nt: TGTGCCACTAGAGTACGGACTAGCGGAACCTACGAGCAGTACTTC; CDR3aa: CATRVRTSGTYEQYF
abundance: .; d_gene: TRBD1; j_gene: TRBJ1-2; v_gene: TRBV7-2; CDR3nt: TGTGCCAGCAGCCCAAGGACAGGGGAGGGCTATGGCTACACCTTC; CDR3aa: CASSPRTGEGYGYTF
abundance: .; d_gene: .; j_gene: TRBJ1-2; v_gene: TRBV7-9; CDR3nt: TGTGCCAGCAGCTGGGGAGGGGGAGGCTACACCTTC; CDR3aa: CASSWGGGGYTF
abundance: .; d_gene: .; j_gene: TRBJ1-5; v_gene: TRBV29-1; CDR3nt: TGCAGCGTTAAGAGCCATAGCAATCAGCCCCAGCATTTT; CDR3aa: CSVKSHSNQPQHF
abundance: .; d_gene: .; j_gene: TRBJ1-4; v_gene: TRBV30; CDR3nt: TGTGCCTGGAGTGCGGTTAATGAAAAACTGTTTTTT; CDR3aa: CAWSAVNEKLFF
abundance: .; d_gene: .; j_gene: TRBJ1-1; v_gene: TRBV5-1; CDR3nt: TGCGCCAGCAGCGACCGGGGAAACACTGAAGCTTTCTTT; CDR3aa: CASSDRGNTEAFF
abundance: .; d_gene: TRBD1; j_gene: TRBJ2-1; v_gene: TRBV19; CDR3nt: TGTGCCAGTAGTATTCTGACAGGGGGCAATGAGCAGTTCTTC; CDR3aa: CASSILTGGNEQFF
abundance: .; d_gene: TRBD2; j_gene: TRBJ2-3; v_gene: TRBV11-2; CDR3nt: TGTGCCAGCAGCTTAGATCGGCGGGGGGGTACGCAGTATTTT; CDR3aa: CASSLDRRGGTQYF
abundance: .; d_gene: .; j_gene: TRBJ1-2; v_gene: TRBV11-2; CDR3nt: TGTGCCAGCAGCTCCCGACTCCAGGGGTTGAGAGGCTACACCTTC; CDR3aa: CASSSRLQGLRGYTF
abundance: .; d_gene: .; j_gene: TRBJ1-4; v_gene: TRBV10-1; CDR3nt: TGCGCCAGCAGTTCAGAAGCAACTAATGAAAAACTGTTTTTT; CDR3aa: CASSSEATNEKLFF
abundance: .; d_gene: TRBD2; j_gene: TRBJ2-3; v_gene: TRBV18; CDR3nt: TGTGCCAGCTCACCCGGACTAGCGCCTCCCAATACGCAGTATTTT; CDR3aa: CASSPGLAPPNTQYF
abundance: .; d_gene: .; j_gene: TRBJ1-4; v_gene: TRBV7-2; CDR3nt: TGTGCCAGCAGCTTACGGAGAACTAATGAAAAACTGTTTTTT; CDR3aa: CASSLRRTNEKLFF
abundance: .; d_gene: .; j_gene: TRBJ2-7; v_gene: TRBV5-4; CDR3nt: TGTGCCAGCAGTTGGACTACCGCTTCTTCCTACGAGCAGTACTTC; CDR3aa: CASSWTTASSYEQYF
abundance: .; d_gene: .; j_gene: TRBJ2-5; v_gene: TRBV6-5; CDR3nt: TGTGCCAGCAGCAACACTCTAGAGACCCAGTACTTC; CDR3aa: CASSNTLETQYF
abundance: .; d_gene: .; j_gene: TRBJ2-2; v_gene: TRBV7-3; CDR3nt: TGTGCCAGCAGCTTATATGCCGGGGAGCTGTTTTTT; CDR3aa: CASSLYAGELFF
abundance: .; d_gene: .; j_gene: TRBJ1-1; v_gene: TRBV5-5; CDR3nt: TGTGCCAGCAGTACGGTGAACACTGAAGCTTTCTTT; CDR3aa: CASSTVNTEAFF
abundance: .; d_gene: .; j_gene: TRBJ2-3; v_gene: TRBV7-6; CDR3nt: TGTGCCAGCAGCTTAGAGTTTTGGGGAGGAACAGATACGCAGTATTTT; CDR3aa: CASSLEFWGGTDTQYF
abundance: .; d_gene: .; j_gene: TRBJ2-6; v_gene: TRBV19; CDR3nt: TGTGCCAGTAGTATTTCAGGGGCGGCCAACGTCCTGACTTTC; CDR3aa: CASSISGAANVLTF
abundance: .; d_gene: .; j_gene: TRBJ2-3; v_gene: TRBV2; CDR3nt: TGTGCCAGCAGTCAAACAGATACGCAGTATTTT; CDR3aa: CASSQTDTQYF
abundance: .; d_gene: .; j_gene: TRBJ2-3; v_gene: TRBV5-1; CDR3nt: TGCGCCAGCAGCTTGAGTCCCGCAGATACGCAGTATTTT; CDR3aa: CASSLSPADTQYF
abundance: .; d_gene: TRBD2; j_gene: TRBJ2-5; v_gene: TRBV7-2; CDR3nt: TGTGCCAGCAGCCCCCGGGGGGGGGAGACCCAGTACTTC; CDR3aa: CASSPRGGETQYF
abundance: .; d_gene: .; j_gene: TRBJ2-2; v_gene: TRBV9; CDR3nt: TGTGCCAGCAGCCACGGGACGGTTATTACCGGGGAGCTGTTTTTT; CDR3aa: CASSHGTVITGELFF
abundance: .; d_gene: .; j_gene: TRBJ1-5; v_gene: TRBV19; CDR3nt: TGTGCCAGTAGTACCCTTGAGGGCAGCAATCAGCCCCAGCATTTT; CDR3aa: CASSTLEGSNQPQHF
abundance: .; d_gene: .; j_gene: TRBJ1-2; v_gene: TRBV5-1; CDR3nt: TGCGCCAGTAAGACGACAAGGGATGGCTACACCTTC; CDR3aa: CASKTTRDGYTF
abundance: .; d_gene: .; j_gene: TRBJ2-1; v_gene: TRBV7-3; CDR3nt: TGTGCCAGCGCCCCGGGGTGGGCCTACAATGAGCAGTTCTTC; CDR3aa: CASAPGWAYNEQFF
abundance: .; d_gene: .; j_gene: TRBJ1-4; v_gene: TRBV18; CDR3nt: TGTGCCAGCTCACCTCGGGAAGGGGGGACAACTAATGAAAAACTGTTTTTT; CDR3aa: CASSPREGGTTNEKLFF
abundance: .; d_gene: .; j_gene: TRBJ2-6; v_gene: TRBV29-1; CDR3nt: TGCAGCGTTCGAATTACAGGGACTGGGGCCAACGTCCTGACTTTC; CDR3aa: CSVRITGTGANVLTF
abundance: .; d_gene: .; j_gene: TRBJ1-3; v_gene: TRBV28; CDR3nt: TGTGCCAGCAGTTTGACATATCCACCGGGACGGCTCTCTGGAAACACCATATATTTT; CDR3aa: CASSLTYPPGRLSGNTIYF
abundance: once; d_gene: TRBD2; j_gene: TRBJ2-7; v_gene: TRBV10-1; CDR3nt: TGCGCCAGCTCCAGGACTAGCGGGAGGGACGAGCAGTACTTC; CDR3aa: CASSRTSGRDEQYF
abundance: .; d_gene: .; j_gene: TRBJ1-2; v_gene: TRBV28; CDR3nt: TGTGCCAGCATTCCGGGGGGTGGTGGCTACACCTTC; CDR3aa: CASIPGGGGYTF
abundance: .; d_gene: .; j_gene: TRBJ2-3; v_gene: TRBV7-2; CDR3nt: TGTGCCAGCAGCTTAGGGGTACATAGCACAGATACGCAGTATTTT; CDR3aa: CASSLGVHSTDTQYF